The entry that follows covers one TCR beta chain sequence. These data come from a study of response to subunit inactivated influenza vaccine. TCRdb re-called the RT-PCR reads with MiXCR, one entry per CDR3 protein. The sample lists 500,000 to 550,000 distinct CDR3 sequences, approximately 20% occurring once. These same data were also listed under a study on T cells expressing NK-cell markers. That paper notes: Synthesis of TCR beta cDNA relied on 5'RACE template switching carrying UMIs. In a few donors, dominant clonotypes made up about 28.3-65% of CD3+CD56-NKG2C+ cells.

The specimen was CD4+ T cells sorted from PBMCs, collected roughly 12 days after vaccination. The receptor comes from a man in his forties or fifties who received an inactivated influenza vaccine.

The CDR3 DNA sequence: TGCGCCAGCAGCCAAGAGACGGGGCGGAGTTTCTCTGGGGCCAACGTCCTGACTTTC. It is translated as CASSQETGRSFSGANVLTF. V and J are TRBV4-3 and TRBJ2-6, with D possibly called TRBD1 or TRBD2 (5 bases each). Deletions cut 0 bases from V and 0 bases from J, with 15 bases between. Germline V lookup: CDR1 LGHNA, CDR2 YSLEER. The CDR3 contains 19 residues.